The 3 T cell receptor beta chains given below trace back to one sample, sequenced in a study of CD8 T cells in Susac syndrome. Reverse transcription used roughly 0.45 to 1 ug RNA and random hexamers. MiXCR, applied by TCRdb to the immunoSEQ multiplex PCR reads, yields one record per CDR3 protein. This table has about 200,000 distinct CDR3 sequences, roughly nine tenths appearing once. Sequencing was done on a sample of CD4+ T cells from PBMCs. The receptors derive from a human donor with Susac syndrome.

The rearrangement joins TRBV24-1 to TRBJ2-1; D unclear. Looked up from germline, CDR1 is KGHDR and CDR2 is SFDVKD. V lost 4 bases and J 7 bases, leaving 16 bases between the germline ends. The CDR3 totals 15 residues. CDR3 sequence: CATSDPRTVGNEQFF. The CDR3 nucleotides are TGTGCCACCAGTGACCCTAGGACGGTGGGGAATGAGCAGTTCTTC.

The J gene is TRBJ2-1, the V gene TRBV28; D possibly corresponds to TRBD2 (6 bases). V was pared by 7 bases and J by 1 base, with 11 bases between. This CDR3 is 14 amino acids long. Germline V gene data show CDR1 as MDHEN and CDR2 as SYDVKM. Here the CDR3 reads CASIAAGSYNEQFF. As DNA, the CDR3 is TGTGCCAGCATCGCGGCGGGGTCCTACAATGAGCAGTTCTTC. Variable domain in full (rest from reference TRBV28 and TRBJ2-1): DVKVTQSSRYLVKRTGEKVFLECVQDMDHENMFWYRQDPGLGLRLIYFSYDVKMKEKGDIPEGYSVSREKKERFSLILESASTNQTSMYLCASIAAGSYNEQFFGPGTRLTVL.

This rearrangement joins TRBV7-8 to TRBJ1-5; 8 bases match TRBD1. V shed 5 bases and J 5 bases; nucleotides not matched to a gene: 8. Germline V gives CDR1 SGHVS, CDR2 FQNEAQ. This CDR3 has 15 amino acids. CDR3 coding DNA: TGTGCCAGCAGCCCGGACAGGGTACATCATCAGCCCCAGCATTTT. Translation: CASSPDRVHHQPQHF.